The rows below give T cell receptor beta chains drawn from one sample of a study of cytomegalovirus exposure and HLA in healthy donors. TCRdb keeps only in-frame clones here, not all; method: immunoSEQ multiplex PCR. The sample shows over 150,000 clones, around two thirds of them seen only once. Sequenced: PBMCs. These receptors came from a man aged 50 to 59 in good health and CMV-seronegative. The CDR3 runs from the conserved cysteine through the conserved F or W. The D gene is left open where the match is weak. For some rows the clone size is stated as once, few or many, or as a class when expanded; others skip it.

abundance	d_gene	v_gene	j_gene	CDR3aa	CDR3nt
once	.	TRBV6-5	TRBJ1-4	CASSRRQYNEKLFF	TGTGCCAGCAGCCGAAGACAGTATAATGAAAAACTGTTTTTT
few	.	TRBV5-6	TRBJ1-5	CASSLRSLQGISNQPQHF	TGTGCCAGCAGCTTGCGATCCCTACAGGGAATTAGCAATCAGCCCCAGCATTTT
.	.	TRBV4-1	TRBJ1-5	CASSQDGAGGNQPQHF	TGCGCCAGCAGCCAAGATGGGGCAGGGGGCAATCAGCCCCAGCATTTT
.	TRBD2	TRBV11-2	TRBJ2-5	CASSLASGGGETQYF	TGTGCCAGCAGCTTAGCTAGCGGTGGAGGAGAGACCCAGTACTTC
.	TRBD2	TRBV11-2	TRBJ2-1	CASSSLAGDSYNEQFF	TGTGCCAGCAGCTCTTTAGCGGGGGACTCCTACAATGAGCAGTTCTTC
.	TRBD2	TRBV10-3	TRBJ2-1	CAISKTSGGARNEQFF	TGTGCCATCAGTAAAACTAGCGGGGGGGCCCGCAATGAGCAGTTCTTC
.	TRBD1	TRBV7-6	TRBJ1-2	CASSLGQDNYGYTF	TGTGCCAGCAGCCTCGGACAGGACAACTATGGCTACACCTTC
.	.	TRBV5-1	TRBJ2-5	CASSLFSAGVQETQYF	TGCGCCAGCAGCTTATTTAGCGCGGGTGTACAAGAGACCCAGTACTTC
.	.	TRBV18	TRBJ2-7	CASSDRKGNYEQYF	TGTGCCAGCTCCGACAGGAAGGGTAACTACGAGCAGTACTTC
once	TRBD1	TRBV27	TRBJ2-7	CASRPGQGRWGSYEQYF	TGTGCCAGCAGACCGGGACAGGGGCGTTGGGGCTCCTACGAGCAGTACTTC
.	TRBD2	TRBV4-2	TRBJ2-3	CASSQPSGGRSTDTQYF	TGTGCCAGCAGCCAACCTAGCGGGGGGCGGAGCACAGATACGCAGTATTTT
.	TRBD1	TRBV29-1	TRBJ1-1	CSARQGLNTEAFF	TGCAGCGCAAGACAGGGACTTAACACTGAAGCTTTCTTT
.	TRBD1	TRBV25-1	TRBJ2-1	CASRRRTGIDNEQFF	TGTGCCAGCAGACGGAGGACAGGGATCGACAATGAGCAGTTCTTC
.	.	TRBV11-2	TRBJ2-7	CASSLARQGSYEQYF	TGTGCCAGCAGCTTAGCCAGGCAGGGGTCCTACGAGCAGTACTTC
.	.	TRBV28	TRBJ1-1	CASTSTGGSNTEAFF	TGTGCCAGCACCTCTACGGGGGGCTCGAACACTGAAGCTTTCTTT
.	.	TRBV19	TRBJ1-1	CASRRTANTEAFF	TGTGCCAGTAGACGGACAGCGAACACTGAAGCTTTCTTT
.	TRBD1	TRBV6-1	TRBJ1-5	CASSVGQNQPQHF	TGTGCCAGCAGCGTGGGACAGAATCAGCCCCAGCATTTT
.	TRBD1	TRBV7-9	TRBJ1-5	CASSLTGGNQPQHF	TGTGCCAGCAGCTTGACAGGGGGTAATCAGCCCCAGCATTTT
.	.	TRBV9	TRBJ2-1	CASSPGQPSSYNEQFF	TGTGCCAGCAGCCCGGGACAACCGAGCTCCTACAATGAGCAGTTCTTC
.	TRBD2	TRBV6-1	TRBJ2-3	CASRERGDTDTQYF	TGTGCCAGCAGAGAACGGGGGGACACAGATACGCAGTATTTT
.	TRBD1	TRBV7-9	TRBJ2-7	CASSPTRTGKGFEQYF	TGTGCCAGCAGCCCCACGAGGACAGGGAAAGGGTTCGAGCAGTACTTC
.	.	TRBV5-1	TRBJ2-3	CASSPLNSQSTDTQYF	TGCGCCAGTTCACCTCTCAATTCCCAGAGCACAGATACGCAGTATTTT
.	.	TRBV27	TRBJ2-1	CASSLERIGTPSDEQFF	TGTGCCAGCAGTTTAGAGAGGATCGGGACTCCGAGCGATGAGCAGTTCTTC
.	TRBD1	TRBV5-1	TRBJ2-3	CASSWDRGTDTQYF	TGCGCCAGCAGTTGGGACAGGGGCACAGATACGCAGTATTTT
.	.	TRBV18	TRBJ1-1	CASSPMGATEAFF	TGTGCCAGCTCACCAATGGGGGCAACTGAAGCTTTCTTT
few	.	TRBV7-9	TRBJ2-3	CASSLDISTDTQYF	TGTGCCAGCAGCTTGGACATTTCCACAGATACGCAGTATTTT
.	TRBD2	TRBV7-2	TRBJ2-3	CASSLVAGGGDTQYF	TGTGCCAGCAGCTTAGTAGCGGGGGGCGGAGATACGCAGTATTTT
.	.	TRBV5-1	TRBJ2-5	CASSLVEQFQETQYF	TGCGCCAGCAGCTTGGTTGAACAGTTCCAAGAGACCCAGTACTTC
once	.	TRBV2	TRBJ2-3	CASSARVTDTQYF	TGTGCCAGCAGTGCCCGGGTCACAGATACGCAGTATTTT
few	.	TRBV29-1	TRBJ2-4	CSVATGEEAKNIQYF	TGCAGCGTCGCCACAGGGGAGGAAGCCAAAAACATTCAGTACTTC
.	TRBD1	TRBV6-1	TRBJ1-2	CASSVGQGTAGYTF	TGTGCCAGCAGTGTGGGACAGGGAACAGCTGGCTACACCTTC
.	TRBD1	TRBV5-1	TRBJ2-2	CASSLFGTGAAGELFF	TGCGCCAGCAGCTTGTTCGGGACAGGGGCAGCCGGGGAGCTGTTTTTT
few	TRBD1	TRBV5-1	TRBJ2-1	CASSLAGQGNNEQFF	TGCGCCAGCAGCTTGGCAGGACAGGGAAACAATGAGCAGTTCTTC
.	.	TRBV5-1	TRBJ1-3	CASSPEGSSGNTIYF	TGCGCCAGCAGCCCGGAGGGAAGCTCTGGAAACACCATATATTTT
.	TRBD1	TRBV28	TRBJ1-2	CASSPQTGFIFRGYTF	TGTGCCAGCAGTCCTCAGACAGGGTTTATCTTTCGGGGCTACACCTTC
.	.	TRBV4-1	TRBJ2-3	CASRPFWGSGADTQYF	TGCGCCAGCAGGCCCTTTTGGGGGTCAGGGGCAGATACGCAGTATTTT
once	.	TRBV19	TRBJ1-6	CAGRDNYNSPLHF	TGTGCCGGCCGGGACAATTATAATTCACCCCTCCACTTT